Sequencing of this T cell receptor beta chain was carried out in a study of cytomegalovirus exposure and HLA in healthy donors (dated 2017 in TCRdb). At the level of the whole study: According to an earlier analysis of a few hundred of the donors, roughly 180 million T cells yielded 90 million to 130 million unique TCR beta sequences and about 280 Gb of sequence data. Class I and class II HLA loci were covered by the typing at four-digit resolution. Typing coverage varied by locus: roughly 629-630 donors for A, B, C, DRB1 and DQB1; under 550 for DQA1; over 600 for DPA1; approximately 470 for DPB1. To decide whether each TCR beta V gene segment behaved as functional or pseudogenic, an earlier analysis of over 500 of the donors relied on high-throughput TCR beta sequencing. Of the roughly 430 genotyped donors, 81% fell in the genetic ancestry cluster associated with self-reported Caucasian donors. The study used immunosequencing to profile the T cell repertoires of more than 650 subjects and linked those repertoires to cytomegalovirus serostatus. Besides the first cohort of roughly 700 subjects, a separate validation cohort made up of 120 different subjects was used. In a later genetic analysis, genome-wide SNP genotypes for 398 of the 666 donors were used, and that subset was treated as a discovery cohort. To study patterns of TCR occurrence, a later analysis re-analyzed previously published TCR beta repertoires from 600 to 750 donors and added high-resolution HLA genotyping. Rather than using new phenotypic data, the later analysis identified candidate immune exposures from TCR beta sequences and from how often those sequences occurred across donors. All discovery cohort repertoires had been generated using a single sequencing platform. To predict cytomegalovirus infection status, the study combined high-throughput TCR immunosequencing, statistical association of individual TCRs with disease status, and machine learning. Among over 350 genotyped donors of the cohort, an average of roughly 240,000 unique TCR beta nucleotide sequences were sequenced per donor, around 18% of them non-productive. Donor age, sex, ethnicity and CMV serostatus were compiled together with the repertoire data. Five DR-DQ haplotypes were handled as single units for association and clustering, since linkage in the cohort was strong. An early release that covered fewer than 750 HLA-typed donors contained about 290 gigabases of sequencing data and tens of millions of unique TCR sequences. The study was designed to test whether signatures of past pathogen exposure could be identified by cataloging public T cell receptors.

At the junction V is shortened by 0 bases and J by 4 bases; bases outside the gene matches: 5. From the cysteine through the phenylalanine, the CDR3 covers 16 amino acids. Only CDR3 DNA is held: 48 bases, read in frame from base 1. Via the germline V gene, CDR1 is MGHRA and CDR2 YSYEKL. This clone was seen a few times. Its binding antigen is unknown. No base quality values were provided; no much bigger clone lies one nucleotide off. In total, over 600 healthy bone marrow donors made up the cohort. All cohort members were sampled while nominally healthy, although unrecorded immune exposures were likely present. The donor tested CMV seropositive, placing the donor among the approximately 290 seropositive members of the cohort. A peripheral blood sample was collected from each donor, and TCR beta sequencing was performed on peripheral blood mononuclear cells. Genomic DNA was extracted from the blood cell samples with the Qiagen DNeasy Blood Extraction Kit.

The paper as a whole reports these results and caveats: In a later genetic analysis, fewer N-insertions in productive TCRs were reported among donors in an Asian-associated ancestry cluster than the 666-donor mean. According to a later analysis, TCR association rates differed among HLA loci, with DRB1 alleles showing the most associated TCRs and HLA-C alleles showing the fewest. The authors suggested that the approach could potentially be extended to other disease states and immunological phenotypes. In a later analysis, about 17,000 TCR beta sequences were associated with specific HLA alleles at a false discovery rate of 0.05. Only TCR beta chains were sequenced in this cohort, and the absence of alpha or paired-chain data limited detectable features. A further reported finding was that TCR beta sequences accurately predicted the HLA-A and HLA-B alleles for most subjects in the first cohort. In both the original and validation cohorts, the classifier was reported to diagnose cytomegalovirus status with high specificity and sensitivity. In an earlier analysis of about 600 of the donors, most TCR beta V segments appeared in productive rearrangements about 90% or about 30% of the time, broadly matching IMGT annotations. In a later genetic analysis, a missense DCLRE1C variant was associated with V-gene and J-gene trimming of TCR beta chains, and the association was replicated in an independent cohort. In the study, 150 to 200 TCR beta chains were listed as associated with cytomegalovirus. Because HLA typing was unavailable for some donors at each locus, only the typed subset was used in association tests. While some public TCRs were present in many individuals, most TCR sequences turned up only very rarely across donors. The presence/absence analyses assumed that sequencing depth was roughly uniform across donors, and that assumption may not be true. When HLA alleles, especially DR and DQ, strongly co-occurred, TCR associations were difficult to assign to individual alleles. In a later analysis, several top co-occurrence clusters were reported to appear linked to parvovirus B19, influenza, CMV and Epstein-Barr virus. A cluster of highly shared sequence variants was judged likely to be a technical artifact of the sequencing pipeline. In a later analysis, HLA-associated TCR beta chains were found to be more clonally expanded and to have lower generation probabilities than equally common non-associated chains. The only immune exposure information available for the cohort was CMV serostatus. In a later analysis, most CMV-associated TCR beta chains were found to appear HLA-restricted, with HLA associations seemingly driven largely by CMV exposure. In vitro tests confirmed that a few of the cytomegalovirus-associated TCR beta chains recognize cytomegalovirus antigens. Because counts were too low, about 15 rarely observed V segments, including chromosome 9 orphons, were left out of the earlier analysis of some 600 of the donors. Because the 87-base-pair reads could not distinguish some IMGT-functional V segments, including TRBV6-2 and TRBV6-3, those segments were excluded. Linkage disequilibrium might explain the correlated functional status among segregating V segments, but an unknown experimental factor could not be excluded.

Library creation used the immunoSEQ multiplex PCR assay. The multiplex PCR relied on a mix of 60 forward primers for TCR Vbeta segments and 13 reverse primers for TCR Jbeta segments. A multiplex PCR assay on genomic DNA amplified the CDR3 region of rearranged TCR beta genes. Amplified TCR beta libraries were sequenced as 87-base-pair reads on the Illumina HiSeq System. The paper's processing steps were these. A later analysis tallied roughly 78 million unique TCR beta chains across the approximately 670 repertoires, and around 10 million of those chains were shared by two or more donors. A nearest-neighbor algorithm error-corrected the raw reads and collapsed the reads into unique sequences, merging closely related sequences to remove PCR and sequencing errors. Alignment of CDR3 sequences to IMGT reference sequences was used to assign V, D and J gene segments. For a sequence to be retained, a match of at least six nucleotides to both a V gene segment and a J gene segment was required. Rearrangements were called productive when the CDR3 lacked stop codons and stayed in frame with V and J; all others were non-productive. CDR3 was defined by IMGT convention, running from the second conserved V-encoded cysteine to the conserved J-encoded phenylalanine. The earlier analysis of some 600 of the donors excluded sequences that lacked an unambiguous match to a single V gene segment. In an earlier analysis of some 590 of the donors, a V segment was called functional when productive rearrangements were above 56.7%, and segregating when the standard deviation between donors exceeded 5%. A statistical classification framework was developed to diagnose cytomegalovirus status using the catalog of TCR beta chain sequences. V and J gene assignment, in a later analysis, came from comparing TCR nucleotide sequences with IMGT/GENE-DB human TR gene sequences. A later analysis assigned CDR3 sequences and most-parsimonious VDJ recombination scenarios with the TCRdist pipeline. In a later analysis, each TCR beta chain was defined by its CDR3 amino acid sequence together with its V-gene family, and reads without a unique V-gene family were excluded. To address suspected cross-contamination and a sequencing artifact, a later analysis removed roughly 640 highly shared, low-generation-probability nucleotide sequences. In a later analysis, a clonal expansion index for each public chain was calculated from normalized within-repertoire ranks of inferred template counts. A later analysis computed generation probabilities with a VDJ recombination model fitted to out-of-frame rearrangements, and checked the results against IGoR. A later analysis scored TCR-TCR, TCR-HLA and TCR-CMV co-occurrence with hypergeometric tests, applying a repertoire-size bias correction to TCR pairs. A later analysis estimated false discovery rates by permuting HLA or CMV assignments 20 times. In a later analysis, co-occurring TCRs were grouped using DBSCAN, and TCRdist sequence similarity was added for clustering within HLA-allele-positive subsets. Co-occurrence clustering excluded repertoires with fewer than 30,000 or more than 120,000 public chains, plus five with anomalous nucleotide sharing. TCRdb obtained this table from immuneACCESS and retained in-frame rearrangements with V and J assigned. These tables miss some clones; where compared with another copy, unresolved V genes account for less than half of the shortfall, and the remainder is unexplained. That table supplies the V and J calls and clone size; D and trimming were determined from the DNA. The sample table shows 100,000 to 150,000 clones, and 80% are seen once. The top ten clonotypes cover 7.5% to 9.5% of the sample.

The sample consisted of PBMCs. This clonotype was sampled from a man aged 25-40 years in good health and CMV-seropositive. This sequence uses TRBV4-1 and TRBJ1-1; a stretch of 10 junction bases matches TRBD1. The DNA sequence is as follows: TGCGCCAGCAGCCAAGATTTACGGACAGGGGGCACTGAAGCTTTCTTT. The translation is CASSQDLRTGGTEAFF.